This TCR beta chain was sequenced during a study of glioma-infiltrating T cells after dendritic cell vaccination. Assay used: immunoSEQ multiplex PCR; TCRdb lists only in-frame clones, some missing. In the table there are about 92,000 clones, just over 85% of which are singletons. Comments on this clone: Distinct nucleotide sequences in the sample also encode this CDR3.

Sequenced here: blood, sampled before dendritic cell vaccination. The clonotype comes from a human donor with glioblastoma.

The CDR3 loop is CATSRDQQPQHF. The CDR3 DNA is TGTGCCACCAGCAGAGATCAACAGCCCCAGCATTTT. V and J are TRBV15 and TRBJ1-5; D gene uncertain. V was trimmed by 0 bases and J by 7 bases, leaving 4 bases between them. Germline CDR1 LNHNV, CDR2 YYDKDF (reference sequence). There are 12 residues in the CDR3.